Listed here is a single T cell receptor beta chain. Its antigen is unknown. This specimen comes from a study of cytomegalovirus exposure and HLA in healthy donors. Study observations and caveats: TCR beta V segments were, for the most part, productive about 87% or about 30% of the time in an earlier analysis. A later analysis, which compared TCR beta chains of equal frequency, found the HLA-associated ones more clonally expanded. DRB1 had the most TCR associations and HLA-C the fewest, a later analysis found, with rates varying by HLA locus.

The PCR ran on 60 Vbeta and 13 Jbeta primers. The protocol was immunoSEQ multiplex PCR, while the TCRdb copy is restricted to in-frame clones and leaves out a portion. Among tens of thousands of clones, about 75% were seen once, and the ten largest hold over 4.5%. While unrecorded immune exposures were likely, the donors were nominally healthy when sampled. The germline V gene has CDR1 SGDLS and CDR2 YYNGEE. CDR3 length equals 16 residues. V gave up 4 bases and J gave up 5 bases, with 18 bases separating them. The chain combines TRBV9 with TRBJ1-4, with D unclear. The source is a man aged 55 to 70 in good health and CMV-seropositive. Sample: PBMCs. The DNA of the CDR3 is TGTGCCAGCAGCTTAGGAAACCAGGAGGTGAATGAAAAACTGTTTTTT. As protein: CASSLGNQEVNEKLFF. Using reference TRBV9 and TRBJ1-4 for the parts outside the CDR3, the full variable domain is DSGVTQTPKHLITATGQRVTLRCSPRSGDLSVYWYQQSLDQGLQFLIQYYNGEERAKGNILERFSAQQFPDLHSELNLSSLELGDSALYFCASSLGNQEVNEKLFFGSGTQLSVL.